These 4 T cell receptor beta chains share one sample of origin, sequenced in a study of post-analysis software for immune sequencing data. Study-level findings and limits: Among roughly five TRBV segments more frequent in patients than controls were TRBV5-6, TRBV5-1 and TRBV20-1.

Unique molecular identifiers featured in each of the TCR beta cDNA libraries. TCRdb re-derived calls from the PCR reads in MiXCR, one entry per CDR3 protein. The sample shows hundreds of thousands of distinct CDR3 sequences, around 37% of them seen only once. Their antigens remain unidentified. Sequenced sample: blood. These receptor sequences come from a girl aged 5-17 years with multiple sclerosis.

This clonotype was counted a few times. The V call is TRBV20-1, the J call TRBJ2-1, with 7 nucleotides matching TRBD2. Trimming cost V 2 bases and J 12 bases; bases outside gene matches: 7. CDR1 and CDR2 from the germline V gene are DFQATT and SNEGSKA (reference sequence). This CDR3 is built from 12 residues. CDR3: CSARPRSGGQFF. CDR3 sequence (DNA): TGCAGTGCTAGACCTAGGTCGGGGGGGCAGTTCTTC.

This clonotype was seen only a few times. The DNA of the CDR3 is TGTGCCAGCAGCCCTACGGAGGCAGATGAAAAACTGTTTTTT. Translation: CASSPTEADEKLFF. The gene calls are TRBV7-9 and TRBJ1-4; D uncertain. From germline, CDR1 is SEHNR and CDR2 FQNEAQ (reference sequence). The CDR3 totals 14 residues. Trimming removed 5 bases from V and 6 bases from J, with 13 bases in between.

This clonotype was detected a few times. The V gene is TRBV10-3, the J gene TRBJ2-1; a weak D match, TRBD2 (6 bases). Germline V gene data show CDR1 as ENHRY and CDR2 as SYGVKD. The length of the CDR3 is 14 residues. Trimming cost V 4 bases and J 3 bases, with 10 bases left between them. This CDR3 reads CAISAGLLYNEQFF. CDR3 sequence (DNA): TGTGCCATCAGTGCGGGACTCCTCTACAATGAGCAGTTCTTC.

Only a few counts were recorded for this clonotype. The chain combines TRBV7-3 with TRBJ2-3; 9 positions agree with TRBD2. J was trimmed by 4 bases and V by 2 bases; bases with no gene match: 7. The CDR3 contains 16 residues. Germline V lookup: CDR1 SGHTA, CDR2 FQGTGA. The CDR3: CASSLGGGALSDTQYF. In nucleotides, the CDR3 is TGTGCCAGCAGCTTAGGCGGGGGGGCCCTATCAGATACGCAGTATTTT.